Each of the 25 T cell receptor beta chains below was sequenced from the same sample in a study of chemoradiotherapy in HPV16-positive cancers. Assay: immunoSEQ multiplex PCR; the TCRdb copy retains only in-frame clones and omits some. The sample has about 7,500 clones, 71% seen once. Sequences were derived from tumor tissue, sampled from a patient who underwent chemoradiotherapy. The receptors were sampled from a human donor with HPV-associated anogenital cancer.

This rearrangement joins TRBV19 to TRBJ1-5; D not resolved. Germline assignment: CDR1 LNHDA and CDR2 SQIVND (reference sequence). This CDR3 region has 14 residues. With 5 bases removed from V and 7 bases from J, the gap between germline ends came to 15 bases. CDR3 sequence reads: CASSPQWEGQPQHF. Written as DNA, the CDR3 is TGTGCCAGTAGTCCTCAGTGGGAGGGACAGCCCCAGCATTTT.

Only a few counts were recorded for this clone. The chain employs TRBV2 and TRBJ1-5, with D perhaps matching TRBD1 (6 bases). The V and J ends lost 4 bases and 3 bases respectively, with 10 bases between them. Germline V lookup: CDR1 SNHLY, CDR2 FYNNEI. This CDR3 contains 14 residues. The CDR3 DNA follows: TGTGCCAGCAGTGTCGGACAGACCAATCAGCCCCAGCATTTT. Translating gives CASSVGQTNQPQHF.

The chain joins TRBV5-6 to TRBJ2-1; D possibly corresponds to TRBD2 (5 bases). The CDR3 extends over 16 amino acids. Trimming took off 5 bases at V and 1 base at J, with 16 bases between the two ends. Per the germline V gene, CDR1 is SGHDT and CDR2 is YYEEEE. The CDR3 coding sequence is TGTGCCAGCAGAGAAAAGGGAGCTGGGTCCTACAATGAGCAGTTCTTC. Its translation is CASREKGAGSYNEQFF.

The V and J genes are TRBV28 and TRBJ1-1; TRBD1 matches at 7 bases. CDR1 and CDR2 from the germline V gene are MDHEN and SYDVKM. V was clipped by 6 bases and J by 2 bases; unmatched bases: 9. CDR3 size: 15 residues. DNA for the CDR3: TGTGCCAGCAGCGTAATAGGGACAGCAAACACTGAAGCTTTCTTT. Amino acids: CASSVIGTANTEAFF.

The chain carries TRBV5-1 and TRBJ2-7; D not resolved. Germline V gene data show CDR1 as SGHRS and CDR2 as YFSETQ. V lost 0 bases, J lost 3 bases, and 7 bases lay in between. The CDR3 runs to 13 residues. The CDR3 bases are TGCGCCAGCAGCTTGGAGGGCATCTACGAGCAGTACTTC. This encodes CASSLEGIYEQYF.

The rearrangement joins TRBV4-2 to TRBJ2-1; 9 nucleotides agree with TRBD1. Germline loops: CDR1 LGHNA, CDR2 YNFKEQ. The V segment lost 4 bases and the J segment 3 bases; nucleotides outside the gene matches: 10. The CDR3 has 17 residues. The CDR3 loop reads CASSRAAGTGLYNEQFF. In DNA form, the CDR3 reads TGTGCCAGCAGCCGCGCAGCCGGGACAGGGCTCTACAATGAGCAGTTCTTC.

The chain couples TRBV7-9 to TRBJ2-7, with D possibly being TRBD1 or TRBD2 (5 bases each). Trimming removed 1 base from V and 3 bases from J, with 13 bases in between. This CDR3 has 15 amino acids. Germline V gives CDR1 SEHNR, CDR2 FQNEAQ (reference sequence). The CDR3 bases are TGTGCCAGCAGCTTAGGGGGTGGGACCCTCTACGAGCAGTACTTC. Protein: CASSLGGGTLYEQYF. Drawing the rest from reference TRBV7-9 and TRBJ2-7, the complete variable domain is DTGVSQNPRHKITKRGQNVTFRCDPISEHNRLYWYRQTLGQGPEFLTYFQNEAQLEKSRLLSDRFSAERPKGSFSTLEIQRTEQGDSAMYLCASSLGGGTLYEQYFGPGTRLTVT.

This clone was found a few times. This rearrangement joins TRBV27 to TRBJ2-5; 7 nucleotides line up with TRBD1. The V segment lost 6 bases and the J segment 3 bases; nucleotides outside the gene matches: 7. Germline assignment: CDR1 MNHEY and CDR2 SMNVEV (reference sequence). The CDR3 consists of 14 residues. DNA for the CDR3: TGTGCCAGCAGCTCCACCGGGACAGAAGAGACCCAGTACTTC. Translation gives CASSSTGTEETQYF.

V and J are TRBV11-2 and TRBJ2-1; D perhaps matches TRBD2 (5 bases). Germline V gene lookup returns CDR1 SGHAT and CDR2 FQNNGV. The CDR3 extends over 11 amino acids. V was pared by 5 bases and J by 9 bases, with 8 bases between. CDR3 amino acids: CASSARAEQFF. Written as DNA, the CDR3 is TGTGCCAGCAGCGCGAGGGCTGAGCAGTTCTTC.

This chain links TRBV11-1 with TRBJ2-7; 7 bases line up with TRBD1. Looked up from germline, CDR1 is SGHAT and CDR2 is FQDESV (reference sequence). The CDR3 extends over 15 amino acids. The junction had 13 bases not matched to a gene; V was cut back by 5 bases and J by 6 bases. CDR3 DNA sequence: TGTGCCAGCAGCCTTACCGGGACAGTGCCCGCCGAGCAGTACTTC. Amino acid sequence: CASSLTGTVPAEQYF.

The genes are TRBV2 and TRBJ2-1; 9 bases match TRBD2. CDR1 is SNHLY and CDR2 is FYNNEI in the germline V gene. With V trimmed by 3 bases and J by 5 bases, 8 bases remained unmatched. This CDR3 comprises 16 residues. In nucleotides, the CDR3 is TGTGCCAGCAGTGACCCCGGGACTAGCCGTGACAATGAGCAGTTCTTC. As protein: CASSDPGTSRDNEQFF. Full variable domain (remainder filled in from reference TRBV2 and TRBJ2-1): EPEVTQTPSHQVTQMGQEVILRCVPISNHLYFYWYRQILGQKVEFLVSFYNNEISEKSEIFDDQFSVERPDGSNFTLKIRSTKLEDSAMYFCASSDPGTSRDNEQFFGPGTRLTVL.

The chain combines TRBV7-9 with TRBJ2-2; D gene ambiguous. Per the germline V gene, CDR1 is SEHNR and CDR2 is FQNEAQ (reference sequence). The CDR3 covers 15 residues. Trimming left V 5 bases short and J 2 bases short, with 12 bases between. In DNA, the CDR3 is TGTGCCAGCAGCCCCAAAACGCAAAACACCGGGGAGCTGTTTTTT. As protein: CASSPKTQNTGELFF.

The chain recombines TRBV11-2 with TRBJ1-5; D possibly corresponds to TRBD1 (5 bases). The germline CDR1 and CDR2 sequences are SGHAT and FQNNGV. This CDR3 has 15 amino acids. V lost 0 bases, J lost 2 bases, and 8 bases lay in between. The CDR3 bases are TGTGCCAGCAGCTTAGATCGGGGGGGCAATCAGCCCCAGCATTTT. This codes for CASSLDRGGNQPQHF.

This rearrangement joins TRBV30 to TRBJ2-3; D not certain. This CDR3 spans 13 amino acids. Trimming removed 4 bases at V and 6 bases at J, with 14 bases between. In germline, CDR1 is GTSNPN, CDR2 SVGIG (reference sequence). Written as DNA, the CDR3 is TGTGCCTGGACTCTGGGCGTCGAGGATACGCAGTATTTT. Translated: CAWTLGVEDTQYF.

This chain uses TRBV29-1 with TRBJ1-2, with unresolved D. Germline assignment: CDR1 SQVTM and CDR2 ANQGSEA. The length of the CDR3 is 12 residues. The V and J ends lost 7 bases and 3 bases respectively, with 12 bases between them. The CDR3 nucleotides are TGCAGCGGGCGGTGGGTCGACTATGGCTACACCTTC. This gives the protein CSGRWVDYGYTF.

Only one count was recorded for this clone. CDR3 residues: CASSVRERGPTDTQYF. DNA of the CDR3: TGTGCCAGCAGCGTCAGAGAGCGGGGACCTACAGATACGCAGTATTTT. The gene calls are TRBV9 and TRBJ2-3; 7 bases agree with TRBD2. In germline, CDR1 is SGDLS, CDR2 YYNGEE. The CDR3 loop spans 16 amino acids. The V segment lost 2 bases and the J segment 3 bases; nucleotides outside the gene matches: 9.

This sequence joins TRBV29-1 and TRBJ2-1; the D call may be TRBD1 or TRBD2 (5 bases each). The CDR3 is made up of 14 amino acids. Trimming took off 7 bases at V and 2 bases at J, with 15 bases between the two ends. Per the germline V gene, CDR1 is SQVTM and CDR2 is ANQGSEA. CDR3 amino acids: CSASPQVTYNEQFF. CDR3 DNA sequence: TGCAGCGCTAGCCCACAGGTCACCTACAATGAGCAGTTCTTC.

The chain links TRBV19 to TRBJ2-3, with D possibly being TRBD1 (5 bases). The germline V gene encodes CDR1 LNHDA and CDR2 SQIVND (reference sequence). The CDR3 extends over 14 amino acids. Trimming removed 3 bases from V and 6 bases from J, with 13 bases in between. CDR3 bases: TGTGCCAGTAGTATGAGCAGGGCTACGGATACGCAGTATTTT. Translated, it gives CASSMSRATDTQYF.

This clone was detected a few times. Other DNA sequences in this sample translate to the same CDR3. The chain combines TRBV2 with TRBJ1-6; D gene unclear. Germline CDR1 reads SNHLY; CDR2 reads FYNNEI. The V end was cut by 4 bases, the J end by 5 bases, with 3 bases between. The CDR3 contains 12 residues. The CDR3 DNA follows: TGTGCCAGCAGTGGTAATAATTCACCCCTCCACTTT. Its protein is CASSGNNSPLHF.

The sample holds one count of this clone. The chain combines TRBV2 with TRBJ1-1, with 7 bases lining up with TRBD1. From germline, CDR1 is SNHLY and CDR2 FYNNEI. The CDR3 has 13 residues. With 3 bases clipped from V and 7 bases from J, the junction kept 5 bases outside the gene matches. The CDR3 bases are TGTGCCAGCAGTGAGACAGGGAGGTTTGAAGCTTTCTTT. Protein: CASSETGRFEAFF.

This clone is large within its sample. The chain links TRBV7-6 to TRBJ2-4; 11 nucleotides align to TRBD1. Germline trimming cut 4 bases from V and 6 bases from J; bases unmatched to any gene: 5. This CDR3 has 15 amino acids. Germline CDR1 and CDR2: SGHVS and FNYEAQ. CDR3 protein: CASSSGQGGGNIQYF. The CDR3 region has the DNA TGTGCCAGCAGCTCGGGACAGGGGGGTGGAAACATTCAGTACTTC. The variable domain in full, with the rest retrieved from reference TRBV7-6 and TRBJ2-4, is GAGVSQSPRYKVTKRGQDVALRCDPISGHVSLYWYRQALGQGPEFLTYFNYEAQQDKSGLPNDRFSAERPEGSISTLTIQRTEQRDSAMYRCASSSGQGGGNIQYFGAGTRLSVL.

CDR3 nucleotides: TGTGCCAGCAGTGATAGCAGTCTGAGTTCCTACGAGCAGTACTTC. It encodes CASSDSSLSSYEQYF. This chain links TRBV25-1 with TRBJ2-7; the D is unclear. Germline values: CDR1 MGHDK, CDR2 SYGVNS. With 3 bases removed from V and 1 base from J, the gap between germline ends came to 13 bases. The CDR3 has 15 amino acids.

The chain joins TRBV5-1 to TRBJ1-1; the match to TRBD1 covers 8 bases. The germline CDR1 and CDR2 sequences are SGHRS and YFSETQ. With 3 bases clipped from V and 5 bases from J, the junction kept 0 bases outside the gene matches. The CDR3 runs to 12 residues. This CDR3 is CASSWDRTEAFF. CDR3 DNA: TGCGCCAGCAGCTGGGACAGGACTGAAGCTTTCTTT.

The rearrangement uses TRBV28 and TRBJ2-4, with D perhaps being TRBD1 or TRBD2 (5 bases each). The CDR3 contains 12 residues. With 4 bases removed from V and 14 bases from J, the gap between germline ends came to 15 bases. Looked up from germline, CDR1 is MDHEN and CDR2 is SYDVKM. Here the CDR3 DNA reads TGTGCCAGCAGTTCCCCCGGGACGGTCAAGTACTTC. It translates to CASSSPGTVKYF. Combining the CDR3 with reference TRBV28 and TRBJ2-4 gives the whole variable domain DVKVTQSSRYLVKRTGEKVFLECVQDMDHENMFWYRQDPGLGLRLIYFSYDVKMKEKGDIPEGYSVSREKKERFSLILESASTNQTSMYLCASSSPGTVKYFGAGTRLSVL.

In this sample, this clone turned up a few times. The chain recombines TRBV6-6 with TRBJ2-7; unclear D gene. Germline CDR1 MNHNY, CDR2 SVGAGI (reference sequence). CDR3 length equals 11 residues. With 2 bases removed from V and 7 bases from J, the gap between germline ends came to 6 bases. This CDR3 is CASSYDKEQYF. The CDR3 DNA sequence: TGTGCCAGCAGTTACGATAAGGAGCAGTACTTC.